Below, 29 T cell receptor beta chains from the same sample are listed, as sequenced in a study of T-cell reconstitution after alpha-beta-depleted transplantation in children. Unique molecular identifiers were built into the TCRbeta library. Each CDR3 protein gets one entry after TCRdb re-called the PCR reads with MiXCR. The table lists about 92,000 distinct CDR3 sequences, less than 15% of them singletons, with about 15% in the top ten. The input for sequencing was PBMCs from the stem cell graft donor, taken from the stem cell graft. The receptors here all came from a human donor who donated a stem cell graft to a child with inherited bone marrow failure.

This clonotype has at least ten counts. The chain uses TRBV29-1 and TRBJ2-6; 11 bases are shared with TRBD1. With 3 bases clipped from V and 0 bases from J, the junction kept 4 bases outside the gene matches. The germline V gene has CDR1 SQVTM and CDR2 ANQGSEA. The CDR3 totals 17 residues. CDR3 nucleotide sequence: TGCAGCGTTGACGGGACAGGGGGAGGCTCTGGGGCCAACGTCCTGACTTTC. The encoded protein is CSVDGTGGGSGANVLTF.

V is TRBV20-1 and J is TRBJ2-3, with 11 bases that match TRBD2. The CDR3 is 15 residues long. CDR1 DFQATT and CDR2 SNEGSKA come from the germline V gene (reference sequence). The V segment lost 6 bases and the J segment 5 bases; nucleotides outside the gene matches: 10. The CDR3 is CSALIAGGRGDTQYF. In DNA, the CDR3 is TGCAGTGCCCTCATAGCGGGGGGGCGTGGAGATACGCAGTATTTT.

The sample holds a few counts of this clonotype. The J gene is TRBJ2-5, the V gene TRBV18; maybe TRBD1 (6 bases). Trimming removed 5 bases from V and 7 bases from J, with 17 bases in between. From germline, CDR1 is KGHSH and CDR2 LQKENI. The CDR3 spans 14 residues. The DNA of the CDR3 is TGTGCCAGCTCAAAGGGACATTCTCAGGGGACCCAGTACTTC. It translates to CASSKGHSQGTQYF.

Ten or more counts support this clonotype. The CDR3 nucleotides are TGTGCCAGCAGCTTAGATTGGACAGGGACATCAGATACGCAGTATTTT. As protein: CASSLDWTGTSDTQYF. The genes are TRBV7-9 and TRBJ2-3; TRBD1 aligns across 8 bases. The CDR3 runs 16 residues. CDR1 and CDR2 (germline): SEHNR, FQNEAQ (reference sequence). The V gene end was trimmed by 1 base and the J gene end by 4 bases; junction bases not matched to a gene: 7.

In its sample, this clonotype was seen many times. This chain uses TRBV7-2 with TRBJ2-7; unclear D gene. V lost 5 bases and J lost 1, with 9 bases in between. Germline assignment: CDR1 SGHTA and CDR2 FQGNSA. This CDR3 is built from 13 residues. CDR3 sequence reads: CASSPHRSYEQYF. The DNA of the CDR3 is TGTGCCAGCAGCCCCCACCGTTCCTACGAGCAGTACTTC.

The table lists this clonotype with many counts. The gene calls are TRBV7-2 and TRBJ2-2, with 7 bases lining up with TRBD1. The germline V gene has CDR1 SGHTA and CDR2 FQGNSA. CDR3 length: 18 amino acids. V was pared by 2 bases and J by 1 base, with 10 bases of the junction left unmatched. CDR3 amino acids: CASSLTYFRQGNTGELFF. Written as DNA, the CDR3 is TGTGCCAGCAGCTTAACCTACTTCCGACAGGGGAACACCGGGGAGCTGTTTTTT.

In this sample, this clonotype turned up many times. CDR3 protein: CASSLDPGQGEGEKLFF. CDR3 nucleotide sequence: TGCGCCAGCAGCTTGGATCCGGGACAGGGAGAGGGTGAAAAACTGTTTTTT. The V call is TRBV5-1, the J call TRBJ1-4, with 9 nucleotides matching TRBD1. Trimming at V came to 0 bases and at J to 7 bases, leaving 10 bases not matched to a gene. The germline V gene has CDR1 SGHRS and CDR2 YFSETQ. The CDR3 is 17 amino acids.

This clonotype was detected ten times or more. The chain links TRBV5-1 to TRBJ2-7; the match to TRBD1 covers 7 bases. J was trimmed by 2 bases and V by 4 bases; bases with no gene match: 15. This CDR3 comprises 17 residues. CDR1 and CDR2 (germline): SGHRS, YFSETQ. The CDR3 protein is CASSPRLTGATAYEQYF. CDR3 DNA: TGCGCCAGCAGCCCCCGCCTAACAGGGGCGACAGCCTACGAGCAGTACTTC.

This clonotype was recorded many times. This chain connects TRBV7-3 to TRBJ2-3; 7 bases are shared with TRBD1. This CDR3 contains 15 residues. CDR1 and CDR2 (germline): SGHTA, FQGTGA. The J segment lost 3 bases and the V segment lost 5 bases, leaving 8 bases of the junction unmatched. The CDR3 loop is CASSSSTGWTDTQYF. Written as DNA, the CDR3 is TGTGCCAGCAGCAGCTCGACAGGGTGGACAGATACGCAGTATTTT.

The CDR3: CAIGLGPGDTQYF. CDR3 DNA: TGTGCCATCGGCCTGGGACCCGGGGATACGCAGTATTTT. This chain joins TRBV10-3 and TRBJ2-3; either TRBD1 or TRBD2 may supply D (5 bases each). Germline CDR1 is ENHRY and CDR2 is SYGVKD. This CDR3 has 13 residues. Trimming cost V 8 bases and J 6 bases, with 15 bases left between them.

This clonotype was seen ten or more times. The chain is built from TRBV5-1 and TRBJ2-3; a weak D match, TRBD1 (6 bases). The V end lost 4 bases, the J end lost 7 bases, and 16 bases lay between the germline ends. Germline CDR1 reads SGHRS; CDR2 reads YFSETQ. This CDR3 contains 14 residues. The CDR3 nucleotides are TGCGCCAGCAGCCTCGGACAGCGTTCGAATACGCAGTATTTT. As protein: CASSLGQRSNTQYF.

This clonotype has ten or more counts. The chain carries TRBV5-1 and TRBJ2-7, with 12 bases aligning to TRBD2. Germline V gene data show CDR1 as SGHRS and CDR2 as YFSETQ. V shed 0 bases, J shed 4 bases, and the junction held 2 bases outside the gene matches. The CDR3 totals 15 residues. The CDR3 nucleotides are TGCGCCAGCAGCTTGGGACTAGCGGGAGAATACGAGCAGTACTTC. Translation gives CASSLGLAGEYEQYF.

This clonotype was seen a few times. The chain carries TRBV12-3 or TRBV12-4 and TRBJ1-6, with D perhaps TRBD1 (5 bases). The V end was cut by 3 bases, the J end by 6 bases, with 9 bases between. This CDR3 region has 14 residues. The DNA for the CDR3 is TGTGCCAGCAGTTTGGGGCAACTTAATTCACCCCTCCACTTT. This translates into CASSLGQLNSPLHF.

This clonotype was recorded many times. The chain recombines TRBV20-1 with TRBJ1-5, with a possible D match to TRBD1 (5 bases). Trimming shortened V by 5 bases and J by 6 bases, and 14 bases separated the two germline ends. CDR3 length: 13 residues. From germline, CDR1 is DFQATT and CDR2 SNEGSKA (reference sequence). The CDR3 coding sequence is TGCAGTGCTCGTGGCTTCCAGGGTCAGCCCCAGCATTTT. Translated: CSARGFQGQPQHF.

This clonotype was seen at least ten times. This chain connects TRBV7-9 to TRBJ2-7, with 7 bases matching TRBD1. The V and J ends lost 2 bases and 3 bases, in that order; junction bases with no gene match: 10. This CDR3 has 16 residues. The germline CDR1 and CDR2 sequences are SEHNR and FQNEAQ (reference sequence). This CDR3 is CASSLFTGARLYEQYF. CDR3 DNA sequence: TGTGCCAGCAGCTTATTCACAGGGGCGAGACTCTACGAGCAGTACTTC.

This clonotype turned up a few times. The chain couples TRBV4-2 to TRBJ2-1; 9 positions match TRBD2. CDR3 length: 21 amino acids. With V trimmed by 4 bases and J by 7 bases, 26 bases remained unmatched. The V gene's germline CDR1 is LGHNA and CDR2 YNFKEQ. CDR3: CASSPISWTSALRLQGNEQFF. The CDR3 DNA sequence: TGTGCCAGCAGCCCCATTTCCTGGACTAGCGCGCTACGTCTACAGGGTAATGAGCAGTTCTTC.

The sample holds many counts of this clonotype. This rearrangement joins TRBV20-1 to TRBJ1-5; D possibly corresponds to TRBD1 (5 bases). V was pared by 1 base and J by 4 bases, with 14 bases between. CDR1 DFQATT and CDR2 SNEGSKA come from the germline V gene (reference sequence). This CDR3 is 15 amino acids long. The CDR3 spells CSARGDPEGNQPQHF. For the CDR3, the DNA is TGCAGTGCTAGAGGGGACCCGGAGGGGAATCAGCCCCAGCATTTT.

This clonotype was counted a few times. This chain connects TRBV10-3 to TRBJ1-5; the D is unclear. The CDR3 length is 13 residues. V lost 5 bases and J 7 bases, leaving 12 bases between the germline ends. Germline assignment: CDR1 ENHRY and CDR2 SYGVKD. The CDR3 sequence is CAISSGGYQPQHF. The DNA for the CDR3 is TGTGCCATCAGTTCCGGAGGGTACCAGCCCCAGCATTTT.

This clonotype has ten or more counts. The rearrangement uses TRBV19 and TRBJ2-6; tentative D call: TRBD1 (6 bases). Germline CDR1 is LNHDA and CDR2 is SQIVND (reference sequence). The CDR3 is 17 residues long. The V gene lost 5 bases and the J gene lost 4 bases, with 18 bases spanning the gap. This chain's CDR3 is CASSPGYRALGANVLTF. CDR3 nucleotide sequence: TGTGCCAGTAGTCCCGGATACAGGGCTCTGGGGGCCAACGTCCTGACTTTC.

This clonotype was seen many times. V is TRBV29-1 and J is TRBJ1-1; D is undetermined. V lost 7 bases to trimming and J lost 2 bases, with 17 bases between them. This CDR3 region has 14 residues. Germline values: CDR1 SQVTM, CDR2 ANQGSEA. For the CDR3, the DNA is TGCAGCGCAAAGGGTCGGCAGGCCAACACTGAAGCTTTCTTT. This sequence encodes CSAKGRQANTEAFF. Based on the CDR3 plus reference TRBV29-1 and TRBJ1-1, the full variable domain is SAVISQKPSRDICQRGTSLTIQCQVDSQVTMMFWYRQQPGQSLTLIATANQGSEATYESGFVIDKFPISRPNLTFSTLTVSNMSPEDSSIYLCSAKGRQANTEAFFGQGTRLTVV.

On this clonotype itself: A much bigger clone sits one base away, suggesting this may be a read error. Here the CDR3 reads CSVQGVGGTEAFF. CDR3 coding DNA: TGCAGCGTTCAGGGGGTGGGCGGGACTGAAGCTTTCTTT. The chain combines TRBV29-1 with TRBJ1-1; 7 bases are a match to TRBD1. Germline V gene sequence: CDR1 SQVTM, CDR2 ANQGSEA. The CDR3 extends over 13 amino acids. J gave up 5 bases and V 5 bases, and 8 bases lay outside the gene matches.

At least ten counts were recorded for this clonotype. The CDR3 region is CASTSSATGELFF. CDR3 nucleotides: TGTGCCAGCACCTCTTCGGCCACCGGGGAGCTGTTTTTT. The chain couples TRBV7-2 to TRBJ2-2; D is unclear. V gave up 7 bases and J gave up 4 bases, with 10 bases separating them. The germline CDR1 and CDR2 sequences are SGHTA and FQGNSA. There are 13 residues in the CDR3.

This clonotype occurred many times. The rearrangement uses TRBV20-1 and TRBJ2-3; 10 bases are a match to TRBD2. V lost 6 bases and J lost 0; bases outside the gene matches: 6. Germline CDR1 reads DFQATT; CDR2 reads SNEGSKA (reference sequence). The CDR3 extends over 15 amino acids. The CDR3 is CSAYGLAESTDTQYF. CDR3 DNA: TGCAGTGCCTATGGACTAGCGGAGAGCACAGATACGCAGTATTTT.

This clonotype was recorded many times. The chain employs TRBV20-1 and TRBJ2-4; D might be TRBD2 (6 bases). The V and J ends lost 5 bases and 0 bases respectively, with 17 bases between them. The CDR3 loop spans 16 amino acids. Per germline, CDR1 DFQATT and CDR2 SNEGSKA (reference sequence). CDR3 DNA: TGCAGTGCTCCCCAATTGACTAGTAAAGCCAAAAACATTCAGTACTTC. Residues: CSAPQLTSKAKNIQYF.

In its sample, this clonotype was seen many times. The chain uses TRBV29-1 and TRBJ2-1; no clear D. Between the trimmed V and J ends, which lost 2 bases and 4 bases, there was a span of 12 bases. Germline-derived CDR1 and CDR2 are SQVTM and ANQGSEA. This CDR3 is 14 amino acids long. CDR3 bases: TGCAGCGTTGAATTGCGTGTAGGGTACAATGAGCAGTTCTTC. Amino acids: CSVELRVGYNEQFF.

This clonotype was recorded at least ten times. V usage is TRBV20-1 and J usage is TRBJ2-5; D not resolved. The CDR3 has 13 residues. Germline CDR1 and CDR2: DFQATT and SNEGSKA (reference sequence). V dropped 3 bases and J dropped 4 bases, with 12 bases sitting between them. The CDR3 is CSASGLTRETQYF. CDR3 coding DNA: TGCAGTGCTAGTGGCCTTACCCGAGAGACCCAGTACTTC.

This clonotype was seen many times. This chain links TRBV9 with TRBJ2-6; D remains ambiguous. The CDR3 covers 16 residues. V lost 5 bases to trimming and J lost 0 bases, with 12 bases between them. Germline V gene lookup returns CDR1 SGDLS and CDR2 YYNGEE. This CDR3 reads CASREGAYSGANVLTF. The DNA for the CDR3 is TGTGCCAGCAGGGAAGGAGCGTACTCTGGGGCCAACGTCCTGACTTTC.

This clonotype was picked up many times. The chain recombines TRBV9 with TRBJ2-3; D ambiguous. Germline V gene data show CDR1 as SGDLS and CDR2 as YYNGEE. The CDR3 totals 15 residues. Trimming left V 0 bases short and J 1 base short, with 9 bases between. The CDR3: CASSVEGIGTDTQYF. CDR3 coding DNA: TGTGCCAGCAGCGTAGAGGGCATCGGCACAGATACGCAGTATTTT.

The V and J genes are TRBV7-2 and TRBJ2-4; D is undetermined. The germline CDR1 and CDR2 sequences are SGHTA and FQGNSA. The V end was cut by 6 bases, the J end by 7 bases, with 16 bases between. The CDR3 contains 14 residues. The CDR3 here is CASSSTSDVNIQYF. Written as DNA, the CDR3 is TGTGCCAGCAGTTCAACCTCGGACGTTAACATTCAGTACTTC. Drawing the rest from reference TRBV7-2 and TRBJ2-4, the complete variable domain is GAGVSQSPSNKVTEKGKDVELRCDPISGHTALYWYRQSLGQGLEFLIYFQGNSAPDKSGLPSDRFSAERTGGSVSTLTIQRTQQEDSAVYLCASSSTSDVNIQYFGAGTRLSVL.